This T cell receptor (beta chain) was sequenced in a study of T cell repertoires in cytomegalovirus infection. Study-wide findings and caveats: The study identified carriers of CMV plus the relevant HLA from cumulative public TCR beta family frequency.

TCRdb fed the reads into MiXCR, producing one record per CDR3 protein. This sample has about 920,000 distinct CDR3 sequences; less than 40% occur once, and the top ten carry over 13%. The V end was cut by 3 bases, the J end by 6 bases, with 11 bases between. This CDR3 spans 13 amino acids. Remarks on this clonotype: What it recognizes is unknown.

J is TRBJ1-2 and V is TRBV12-3 or TRBV12-4; D is ambiguous. The sequence came from a human donor in good health (CMV status not recorded). Some clones in this sample may be carry-over from other donors' samples. Specimen: cultured CD8+ T cells from PBMCs, collected from culture after CMV antigen stimulation. The CDR3 here is CASSFGPADGYTF. The CDR3 DNA sequence: TGTGCCAGCAGTTTCGGACCGGCGGATGGCTACACCTTC.